These T cell receptor beta chains were read from a single sample in a study of T cell repertoires in cytomegalovirus infection. TCRdb redid the calling of the reads with MiXCR, one entry per CDR3 protein. The table lists fewer than 700,000 distinct CDR3 sequences, 20% to 25% of them singletons. The sequenced material came from CD8+ T cells from PBMCs. Receptors originate from a human donor in good health (CMV status not recorded). Some clones in this sample may be carry-over from other donors' samples. Each CDR3 is given with its conserved first and last residue. D genes are given only for firm matches. Rows give clone size only sometimes, using once, few, many, or a class for an expanded clone.

NA | TRBJ1-1 | TRBV5-6 | few | CASSPAGFSVAEAFF | TGTGCCAGCAGCCCCGCCGGTTTCAGTGTCGCTGAAGCTTTCTTT
NA | TRBJ1-2 | TRBV29-1 | few | CSVELDVYGYTF | TGCAGCGTTGAACTGGATGTCTATGGCTACACCTTC
NA | TRBJ2-3 | TRBV7-9 | NA | CASSRQAAGTQYF | TGTGCCAGCAGCCGACAGGCCGCGGGTACGCAGTATTTT
NA | TRBJ1-2 | TRBV27 | few | CASSYDSGHYGYTF | TGTGCCAGCAGCTACGATTCGGGGCACTATGGCTACACCTTC
NA | TRBJ1-4 | TRBV7-2 | many | CASSYTVGVREKLFF | TGTGCCAGCAGCTATACAGTGGGGGTGAGGGAAAAACTGTTTTTT
NA | TRBJ2-2 | TRBV28 | few | CASSLGYTRTGELFF | TGTGCCAGCAGTTTAGGCTATACCCGCACCGGGGAGCTGTTTTTT
TRBD1 | TRBJ1-1 | TRBV29-1 | NA | CSVSTGGRYEAFF | TGCAGCGTATCGACAGGGGGCCGATATGAAGCTTTCTTT
NA | TRBJ2-2 | TRBV7-8 | many | CASSLGQAKNTGELFF | TGTGCCAGCAGCTTAGGGCAGGCGAAAAACACCGGGGAGCTGTTTTTT
NA | TRBJ2-2 | TRBV9 | many | CASSVAGELFF | TGTGCCAGCAGCGTCGCCGGGGAGCTGTTTTTT
NA | TRBJ2-3 | TRBV28 | many | CASTFAAHDTQYF | TGTGCCAGTACTTTCGCCGCACATGATACGCAGTATTTT
NA | TRBJ2-1 | TRBV12-3/TRBV12-4 | NA | CASSFAEQFF | TGTGCCAGCAGTTTCGCTGAGCAGTTCTTC
NA | TRBJ1-1 | TRBV27 | few | CASREGFRAVNTEAFF | TGTGCCAGCAGGGAGGGTTTTCGGGCAGTGAACACTGAAGCTTTCTTT
NA | TRBJ1-3 | TRBV7-9 | NA | CASSPGTANVDTIYF | TGTGCCAGCAGCCCAGGGACGGCAAACGTGGACACCATATATTTT
NA | TRBJ2-1 | TRBV19 | few | CASSIQDGSPEQFF | TGTGCCAGTAGTATACAAGACGGATCTCCTGAGCAGTTCTTC
NA | TRBJ1-6 | TRBV27 | NA | CASSLYPTSSYNSPLHF | TGTGCCAGCAGTTTATACCCGACAAGCTCCTATAATTCACCCCTCCACTTT
NA | TRBJ2-7 | TRBV19 | NA | CASSWAVSYEQYF | TGTGCCAGTAGTTGGGCAGTCTCCTACGAGCAGTACTTC
NA | TRBJ1-1 | TRBV7-9 | NA | CASSFRGDAFF | TGTGCCAGCAGCTTCCGGGGTGATGCTTTCTTT
NA | TRBJ2-1 | TRBV7-9 | few | CASSLRDNNEQFF | TGTGCCAGCAGCCTCCGGGATAACAATGAGCAGTTCTTC
NA | TRBJ2-3 | TRBV12-3/TRBV12-4 | once | CASSLPDWTGNSTDTQYF | TGTGCCAGCAGTCTCCCCGACTGGACGGGGAATAGCACAGATACGCAGTATTTT
NA | TRBJ2-7 | TRBV7-6 | many | CASSLGSGTYEQYF | TGTGCCAGCAGCTTAGGCTCGGGGACCTACGAGCAGTACTTC
TRBD1 | TRBJ1-1 | TRBV6-6 | NA | CASRQPGQGTEEAFF | TGTGCCAGCAGACAGCCGGGACAGGGGACAGAGGAAGCTTTCTTT
NA | TRBJ1-1 | TRBV6-6 | few | CASSYPPELATEAFF | TGTGCCAGCAGTTACCCGCCTGAACTTGCGACTGAAGCTTTCTTT
NA | TRBJ1-3 | TRBV19 | many | CASSSVVFSGNTIYF | TGTGCCAGTAGTTCAGTGGTGTTCTCTGGAAACACCATATATTTT
NA | TRBJ2-3 | TRBV20-1 | NA | CSARDYLASTDTQYF | TGCAGTGCTAGAGATTACCTAGCCAGCACAGATACGCAGTATTTT
TRBD2 | TRBJ2-7 | TRBV20-1 | NA | CSASRLAGAYEQYF | TGCAGTGCTAGTCGACTAGCGGGGGCCTACGAGCAGTACTTC
NA | TRBJ2-1 | TRBV7-9 | few | CASSLELEREQFF | TGTGCCAGCAGCTTAGAGCTCGAAAGGGAGCAGTTCTTC
TRBD1 | TRBJ2-1 | TRBV14 | NA | CASSFSPGQGDNEQFF | TGTGCCAGCAGCTTTTCACCGGGACAGGGAGACAATGAGCAGTTCTTC
NA | TRBJ1-4 | TRBV29-1 | NA | CSAVYREATNEKLFF | TGCAGCGCCGTTTACAGGGAGGCAACTAATGAAAAACTGTTTTTT
TRBD2 | TRBJ2-3 | TRBV2 | NA | CASMKRGRSTDTQYF | TGTGCCAGCATGAAGCGGGGGCGCAGCACAGATACGCAGTATTTT
TRBD2 | TRBJ2-7 | TRBV19 | few | CASSISPGGGSYEQYF | TGTGCCAGTAGTATCTCCCCCGGCGGGGGTTCCTACGAGCAGTACTTC
NA | TRBJ1-2 | TRBV13 | once | CASSLGTAGYTF | TGTGCCAGCAGCTTAGGGACAGCTGGCTACACCTTC
TRBD2 | TRBJ2-1 | TRBV27 | many | CASSFFPAGPDEQFF | TGTGCCAGCAGTTTTTTCCCAGCGGGGCCGGATGAGCAGTTCTTC
NA | TRBJ1-6 | TRBV28 | NA | CASSTMAAVPLHF | TGTGCCAGCAGTACGATGGCGGCGGTACCCCTCCACTTT
NA | TRBJ1-3 | TRBV29-1 | NA | CSVVGAPGNTIYF | TGCAGCGTTGTGGGGGCACCTGGAAACACCATATATTTT
NA | TRBJ2-3 | TRBV2 | NA | CASSQVGDSAAIDTQYF | TGTGCCAGCAGTCAGGTCGGGGACTCTGCCGCGATTGATACGCAGTATTTT
NA | TRBJ2-1 | TRBV7-9 | many | CASSSFITGSDDPYNEQFF | TGTGCCAGCAGCTCATTTATAACAGGGAGTGATGATCCTTACAATGAGCAGTTCTTC
NA | TRBJ1-1 | TRBV7-9 | NA | CASSAGYTEAFF | TGTGCCAGCAGCGCCGGTTACACTGAAGCTTTCTTT
NA | TRBJ2-1 | TRBV6-2/TRBV6-3 | NA | CASSLPSWGDEQFF | TGTGCCAGCAGTTTGCCCTCGTGGGGCGATGAGCAGTTCTTC
NA | TRBJ2-5 | TRBV7-8 | many | CASSLDLFSRSQETQYF | TGTGCCAGCAGCTTAGATCTTTTCAGTCGCAGCCAAGAGACCCAGTACTTC
TRBD2 | TRBJ2-5 | TRBV7-9 | many | CASSLGGSGGLETQYF | TGTGCCAGCAGCTTAGGGGGTAGCGGGGGTCTCGAGACCCAGTACTTC
TRBD2 | TRBJ2-1 | TRBV10-3 | many | CAISSFESGALNEQFF | TGTGCCATCAGCTCGTTTGAGAGCGGGGCCCTCAATGAGCAGTTCTTC
NA | TRBJ1-2 | TRBV13 | NA | CASSPGRGVTYGYTF | TGTGCCAGCAGCCCTGGTCGGGGGGTAACCTATGGCTACACCTTC
NA | TRBJ2-2 | TRBV29-1 | few | CSVDRLWDASNTGELFF | TGCAGCGTTGATCGGTTATGGGACGCCTCGAACACCGGGGAGCTGTTTTTT
NA | TRBJ1-3 | TRBV23-1 | NA | CASSPIGGSGNTIYF | TGCGCCAGCAGCCCCATAGGGGGAAGTGGAAACACCATATATTTT
NA | TRBJ1-1 | TRBV5-6 | NA | CASSLANSLNTEAFF | TGTGCCAGCAGCTTGGCCAATTCCTTGAACACTGAAGCTTTCTTT
TRBD1 | TRBJ1-1 | TRBV28 | NA | CASGTDPMNTEAFF | TGTGCCAGTGGGACAGATCCTATGAACACTGAAGCTTTCTTT
NA | TRBJ1-2 | TRBV20-1 | NA | CSAREGRGYTF | TGCAGTGCTAGAGAGGGGAGGGGCTACACCTTC
NA | TRBJ2-4 | TRBV20-1 | NA | CSASGTGMGSLDIQYF | TGCAGTGCTAGTGGTACAGGGATGGGGAGTTTGGACATTCAGTACTTC
NA | TRBJ2-7 | TRBV20-1 | NA | CSARGFQTLSYEQYF | TGCAGTGCTAGAGGTTTTCAGACCCTAAGCTACGAGCAGTACTTC
NA | TRBJ2-7 | TRBV3-1 | NA | CASSQEHYEQYF | TGTGCCAGCAGCCAAGAACACTACGAGCAGTACTTC
TRBD1 | TRBJ1-2 | TRBV20-1 | NA | CSAPTFDRGWGYTF | TGCAGTGCCCCCACTTTCGACAGGGGCTGGGGCTACACCTTC
NA | TRBJ2-1 | TRBV29-1 | NA | CSVVGSSSGSYNEQFF | TGCAGCGTTGTGGGTAGTAGTAGCGGATCCTACAATGAGCAGTTCTTC
NA | TRBJ1-5 | TRBV29-1 | NA | CSVGNGAGSNQPQHF | TGCAGCGTTGGTAACGGGGCGGGTAGCAATCAGCCCCAGCATTTT